This T cell receptor (beta chain) was recovered during a study of T cell responses to AZD1222 COVID-19 vaccine. Study summary: Pooling covered second doses at about 4 or about 12 weeks. Study results and caveats: CD4 TCRs associated with vaccination spanned spike, dominating at 160-218 and 743-854. At baseline, seropositivity was found in only a handful of AZD1222 recipients. A mostly white British donor set with more females was recruited, and clonal diversity was possibly underestimated.

A word on this clone: The antigen remains unidentified.

The CDR3 is made up of 15 amino acids. V dropped 2 bases and J dropped 4; count of bases not matched to a gene: 5. Per germline, CDR1 MDHEN and CDR2 SYDVKM. The data were produced by immunoSEQ multiplex PCR, yet TCRdb's version contains in-frame clones alone and is incomplete. The sample lists approximately 30,000 clones; roughly 90% were seen once. The sequences come from peripheral blood, collected on day 0 of AZD1222 vaccination. The gene calls are TRBV28 and TRBJ2-4, with TRBD1 identical over 7 bases. The source is an adult in good health. Here the CDR3 reads CASSLKGAFKNIQYF. The CDR3 DNA is TGTGCCAGCAGTTTAAAGGGGGCCTTTAAAAACATTCAGTACTTC.